The clone carrying this T cell receptor (beta chain) was seen only a few times. As yet, its antigen is unknown. Production of TCR cDNA was by 5'RACE template switching, which also added a universal primer site and UMIs. From the 5' RACE reads, TCRdb called clonotypes with MiXCR, one entry per CDR3 protein. The sample yields some 420,000 distinct CDR3 sequences, about 17% seen once. V was pared by 0 bases and J by 5 bases, with 3 bases of the junction left unmatched. Germline lookup yields CDR1 LNHNV and CDR2 YYDKDF (reference sequence). CDR3 length: 15 amino acids. The data derive from a study of T cells after yellow fever vaccination. Across the whole study: Those fractions that held only low numbers of cells were prepared using the SMART-Seq v4 Ultra Low Input RNA kit. General study findings and limits: Relatively few clonotypes were ones that appeared in both CD4 and CD8 compartments.

The source is a man aged 18 to 29 who received the YFV17D yellow fever vaccine. The sequencing used PBMCs, collected before the yellow fever booster vaccination. V usage is TRBV15 and J usage is TRBJ2-3; 9 bases agree with TRBD2. CDR3 DNA sequence: TGTGCCACCAGCAGAGATCCGACTAGCGGAGATACGCAGTATTTT. Residues: CATSRDPTSGDTQYF.